This T cell receptor beta chain was obtained from a study of shared clonotypes between healthy human individuals (dated by TCRdb to about 2020). Regarding the complete study: A few men and a couple of women, aged 18 to 49 years, made up the cohort. To estimate repertoire size and how much clonotype sharing occurs between individuals, the study deeply sequenced the blood TCR repertoires of about five healthy adults. To increase sequencing depth and limit assay-specific biases, TCR repertoire library preparation and sequencing were carried out by different laboratories using diverse techniques. Each donor's leukapheresis produced roughly between about 0.9 and 9.5 billion PBMCs.

Trimming removed 3 bases from V and 2 bases from J; the gene matches leave 2 bases unexplained. The CDR3, from cysteine to phenylalanine, totals 14 residues. CDR3 DNA is the only sequence kept; it has 42 bases, read in frame from the first base. Taken from the germline V gene, the CDR1 and CDR2 loops are SGHRS and YFSETQ. Study-level results and caveats: Based on pairwise subsampling, the degree of clonotype sharing among donors was expected to be affected by sequencing depth. The genetic and exposure-history diversity represented was limited by the small number of donors. Sampling was restricted to blood, and TCR repertoires in tissue are likely to differ from TCR repertoires in blood.

The donors were healthy, HIV-negative adults who had no recently reported acute infections or vaccinations. Only Caucasian adults living in Nashville, Tennessee, USA were represented among the donors. For unsorted samples, 84 million or so PBMCs were counted, and genomic DNA was extracted using the QIAamp DNA Blood Mini kit. After blood collection by leukapheresis, PBMCs were isolated using Ficoll-Histopaque density gradient centrifugation and then cryopreserved in the vapor phase of liquid nitrogen. Concerning this clone itself: This receptor's antigen is unknown. Base qualities were left out, and no much larger clone turns up one base away.

Using the deep immunoSEQ assay, TCR CDR3 regions were amplified from genomic DNA by multiplex PCR. For each cell subset, the extracted genomic DNA was distributed evenly across all wells of several immunoSEQ 96-well plates, and each plate served as one replicate. Each replicate PCR for unsorted PBMC received 300 to 350 ng genomic DNA, equal to about 30,000 T cell genomes. Genomic DNA from unsorted PBMC was sequenced over ten immunoSEQ deep assay plates. Purified libraries were measured with a Qubit 3.0 fluorometer, size-checked on a Bioanalyzer 2100, and measured again with the KAPA Library Quantification kit. Each immunoSEQ 96-well plate was sequenced on its own single-read 150-cycle Illumina NextSeq 550 flow cell. Concerning the study's data processing: Because only junctional sequences without quality scores were contained in the immunoSEQ output, filtering matching that applied to full-length reads could not be performed. Sequences were annotated with PyIR, a Python wrapper for IgBLAST v1.9, and V/J genes and CDR3 were assigned using IMGT germline references. Reads were filtered out if the reads had weak V/J assignments (E-value above 1e-6), no CDR3, stop codons, out-of-frame junctions, or ambiguous translated residues. V3J clonotypes were defined by identical inferred V gene, J gene, and CDR3 amino acid sequence. To compute the percentage overlap between repertoires, the number of shared unique clonotypes was divided by the size of the smaller repertoire. Three approaches were used to assess repertoire richness: RTK rarefaction, the Chao1 estimator, and Recon v2.1 estimates of unobserved clonotypes. Drawn from immuneACCESS, this table holds only the in-frame rearrangements with V and J called that TCRdb kept. Clones are partly lost; checked studies trace under half to an unresolved V gene and leave the rest unexplained. V and J calls and clone size follow that table, whereas D and trimming were derived from the DNA. Recorded for this sample are fewer than 700,000 clones; around 80% of them occurred a single time. The top ten hold about 11% of the sample.

The chain is made from TRBV5-1 and TRBJ2-1; the junction holds 7 bases that match TRBD2. The material sequenced was PBMCs. The receptor was isolated from a woman between 40 and 55 years old in good health. Some clones in this sample may be carry-over from other donors' samples. The CDR3: CASSSTSAYNEQFF. The sequence in DNA is TGCGCCAGCAGCTCTACTAGCGCCTACAATGAGCAGTTCTTC.